This T cell receptor (beta chain) was sequenced in a study of cytomegalovirus exposure and HLA in healthy donors. J lost 1 base, V lost 3 bases, and 1 base had no gene match. The CDR3 has 15 residues. CDR1 is SQVTM, CDR2 ANQGSEA, per germline. Note on this clone: Its antigen is currently unknown.

The donors formed part of the roughly 120-subject validation cohort, distinct from the roughly 700-subject first cohort. The study, taken as a whole, reports: Specificity of a few CMV-associated chains for CMV antigens was verified in vitro. Most TCRs appeared rarely, but some public TCRs recurred in many donors. The study designated about 160 TCR beta chains cytomegalovirus-associated.

The assay was immunoSEQ multiplex PCR, and TCRdb's table has in-frame clones only and misses some. The table includes around 91,000 clones, about 93% detected once. The receptor was derived from a woman in her twenties or thirties in good health and CMV-seropositive. V is TRBV29-1 and J is TRBJ2-1, with 12 bases lining up with TRBD2. Sequenced input: PBMCs. The CDR3 here is CSVDGTSGSYNEQFF. The CDR3 coding sequence is TGCAGCGTTGACGGGACTAGCGGGTCCTACAATGAGCAGTTCTTC.